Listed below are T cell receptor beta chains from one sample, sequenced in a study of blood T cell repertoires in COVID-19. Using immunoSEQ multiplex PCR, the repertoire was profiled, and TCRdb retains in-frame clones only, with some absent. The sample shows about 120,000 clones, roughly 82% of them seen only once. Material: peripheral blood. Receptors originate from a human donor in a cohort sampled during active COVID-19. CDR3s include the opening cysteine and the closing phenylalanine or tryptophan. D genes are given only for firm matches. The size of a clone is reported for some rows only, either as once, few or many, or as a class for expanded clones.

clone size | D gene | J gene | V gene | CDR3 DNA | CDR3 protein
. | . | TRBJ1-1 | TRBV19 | TGTGCCAGTACCACGGGACTTTTTTGGAACACTGAAGCTTTCTTT | CASTTGLFWNTEAFF
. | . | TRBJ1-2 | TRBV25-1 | TGTGCCAGCAGTGGTTGGGTTATGAGGTTATATGGCTACACCTTC | CASSGWVMRLYGYTF
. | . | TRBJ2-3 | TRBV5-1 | TGCGCCAGCAGCTTGTGGAGTCAGGGAGATACGCAGTATTTT | CASSLWSQGDTQYF
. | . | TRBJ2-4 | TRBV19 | TGTGCCAGTAGGGTGGGGCAGGACAAAAACATTCAGTACTTC | CASRVGQDKNIQYF
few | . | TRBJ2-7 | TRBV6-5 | TGTGCCAGCAGTTACGGGGCAGGGCCCTACGAGCAGTACTTC | CASSYGAGPYEQYF
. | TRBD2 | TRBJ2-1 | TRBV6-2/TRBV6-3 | TGTGCCAGCAGTAAACGACTAGCGGCCTACAATGAGCAGTTCTTC | CASSKRLAAYNEQFF
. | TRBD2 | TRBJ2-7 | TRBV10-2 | TGCGCCAGCAGTGACGGGGGAGCGGGGGCGAAACCTTACGAGCAGTACTTC | CASSDGGAGAKPYEQYF
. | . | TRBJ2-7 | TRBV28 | TGTGCCAGCAGTTTACCCCCTCGGGGGACGAAGGAGTACTTC | CASSLPPRGTKEYF
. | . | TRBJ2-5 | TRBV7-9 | TGTGCCAGCAGCTTAGGCACCTCACAACAAGAGACCCAGTACTTC | CASSLGTSQQETQYF
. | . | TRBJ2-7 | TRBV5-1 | TGCGCCAGCAGCTTGGCCGGGACACCCTACGAGCAGTACTTC | CASSLAGTPYEQYF
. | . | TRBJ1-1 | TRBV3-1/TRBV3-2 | TGTGCCAGCAGCCCCCTGGTCGGGTCTGAAGCTTTCTTT | CASSPLVGSEAFF
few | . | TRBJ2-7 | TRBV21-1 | TGTGCCAGCAGCTTAATTGAACAGGGGATCTACGAGCAGTACTTC | CASSLIEQGIYEQYF
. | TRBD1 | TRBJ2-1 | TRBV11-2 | TGTGCCAGCAGCCCTCAACAGGGGACCTACAATGAGCAGTTCTTC | CASSPQQGTYNEQFF
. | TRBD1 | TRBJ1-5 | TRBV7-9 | TGTGCCAGCAGCCCCCAGGGGGTCAATCAGCCCCAGCATTTT | CASSPQGVNQPQHF
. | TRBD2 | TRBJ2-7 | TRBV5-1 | TGCGCCCGCAGCTCACTAGCGGGGGGGGGCCACGAGCAGTACTTC | CARSSLAGGGHEQYF
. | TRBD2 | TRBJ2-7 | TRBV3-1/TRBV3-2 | TGTGCCAGCAGCCATGGGCCGGTGGGCGGGGGGGCGTACGAGCAGTACTTC | CASSHGPVGGGAYEQYF
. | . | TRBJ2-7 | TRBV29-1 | TGCAGCGTTGAGAGCGAGCGGAGGCCCTACGAGCAGTACTTC | CSVESERRPYEQYF
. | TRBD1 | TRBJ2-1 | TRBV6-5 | TGTGCCAGCAGCCGTACAGGGACAGGGGTCAATGAGCAGTTCTTC | CASSRTGTGVNEQFF
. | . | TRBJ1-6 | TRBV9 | TGTGCCAGCAGCGCGGGGGGGTCCTATAATTCACCCCTCCACTTT | CASSAGGSYNSPLHF
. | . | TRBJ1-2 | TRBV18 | TGTGCCAGCTCACCACCGACAGTTAGATATGGCTACACCTTC | CASSPPTVRYGYTF
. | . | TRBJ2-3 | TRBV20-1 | TGCAGTGCTATTGATAGTGGGAGCGCAGATACGCAGTATTTT | CSAIDSGSADTQYF
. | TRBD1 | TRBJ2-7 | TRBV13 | TGTGCCAGCAGTCCTGGGACAGGGACCTACGAGCAGTACTTC | CASSPGTGTYEQYF
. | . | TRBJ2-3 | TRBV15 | TGTGCCACCAGCCCGCGGCTAGGGGGCACAGATACGCAGTATTTT | CATSPRLGGTDTQYF
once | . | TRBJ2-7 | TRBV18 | TGTGCCAGCTCACTGGTCCAGGGGCCCTACGAGCAGTACTTC | CASSLVQGPYEQYF
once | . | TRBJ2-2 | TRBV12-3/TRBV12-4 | TGTGCCAGCAGTTTTCAGGGCCCCGGGGAGCTGTTTTTT | CASSFQGPGELFF
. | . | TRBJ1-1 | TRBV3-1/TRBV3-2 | TGTGCCAGCAGCCAAGGAGTAGTAACGGCTTTCTTT | CASSQGVVTAFF
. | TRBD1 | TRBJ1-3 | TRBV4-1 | TGCGCCAGCAGCCCCGGCCTGCGACCTCCGGGACAGAGGCGAAACACCATATATTTT | CASSPGLRPPGQRRNTIYF
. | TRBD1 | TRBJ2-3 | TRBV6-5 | TGTGCCAGCAGCCCGGGACAGGGATGGGATACGCAGTATTTT | CASSPGQGWDTQYF
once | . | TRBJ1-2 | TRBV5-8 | TGTGCCAGCAGCACTAGCTCGACCTTC | CASSTSSTF
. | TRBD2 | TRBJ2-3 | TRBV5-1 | TGCGCCAGCAGCCCAGTTGCTAGCGGGGGTGCAGATACGCAGTATTTT | CASSPVASGGADTQYF
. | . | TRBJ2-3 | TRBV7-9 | TGTGCCAGCAGCCAGGGGCCTAGCACAGATACGCAGTATTTT | CASSQGPSTDTQYF
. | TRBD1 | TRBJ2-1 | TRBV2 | TGTGCCAGCAGTGAGCAACAGGGGGCCGATGAGCAGTTCTTC | CASSEQQGADEQFF
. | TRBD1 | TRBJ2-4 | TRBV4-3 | TGCGCCAGCAGCCAATTATGGGACAGGAAGGACATTCAGTACTTC | CASSQLWDRKDIQYF
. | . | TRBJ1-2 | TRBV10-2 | TGCGCCAGCGGGTCAGGTCACTATGGCTACACCTTC | CASGSGHYGYTF
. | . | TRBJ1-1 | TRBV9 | TGTGCCAGCAGCCCAAGGGGTGGGATGAACACTGAAGCTTTCTTT | CASSPRGGMNTEAFF
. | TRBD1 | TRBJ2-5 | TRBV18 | TGTGCCAGCTCACCACCCCTTGGGACAGGGGGCTTGGAGACCCAGTACTTC | CASSPPLGTGGLETQYF
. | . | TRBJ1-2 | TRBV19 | TGTGCCAGTAGTATACAGGCTGACAGCAAATGGGGCTACACCTTC | CASSIQADSKWGYTF
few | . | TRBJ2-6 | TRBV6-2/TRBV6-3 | TGTGCCAGCAGTTACTCGAGCCAGGGCCGTTTTAGCTCTGGGGCCAACGTCCTGACTTTC | CASSYSSQGRFSSGANVLTF
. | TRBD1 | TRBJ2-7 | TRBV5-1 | TGCGCCAGCAGCTTCGGGACAGGGGGGGTCTACGAGCAGTACTTC | CASSFGTGGVYEQYF
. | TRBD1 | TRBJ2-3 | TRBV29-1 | TGCAGCGCTGCACAGGGGACCCCCACAGATACGCAGTATTTT | CSAAQGTPTDTQYF
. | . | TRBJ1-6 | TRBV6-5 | TGTGCCAGCAACCCTACAGGGTTTAGTTCACCCCTCCACTTT | CASNPTGFSSPLHF
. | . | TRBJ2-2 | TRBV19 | TGTGCCAGTAACCCCTGGGTTGGAACAGGGAACACCGGGGAGCTGTTTTTT | CASNPWVGTGNTGELFF
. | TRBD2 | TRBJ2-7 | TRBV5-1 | TGCGCCAGCAGCTTCCCGGGGGGGACCTACGAGCAGTACTTC | CASSFPGGTYEQYF
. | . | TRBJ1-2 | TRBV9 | TGTGCCAGCAGCGTAGGTAGCGTTGGTACAGGGCAAGGCTACACCTTC | CASSVGSVGTGQGYTF
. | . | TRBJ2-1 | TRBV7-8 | TGTGCCAGCAGCGAACCAGGGGCTACCTCCTACAATGAGCAGTTCTTC | CASSEPGATSYNEQFF
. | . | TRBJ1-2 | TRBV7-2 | TGTGCCAGCAGGGTACTTACAGCTAACTATGGCTACACCTTC | CASRVLTANYGYTF
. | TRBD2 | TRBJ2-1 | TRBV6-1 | TGTGCCAGCAGTGAATCGGGGGGGCACAATGAGCAGTTCTTC | CASSESGGHNEQFF
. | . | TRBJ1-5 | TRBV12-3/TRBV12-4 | TGTGCCAGCACCTCTAGACAGAATCAGCCCCAGCATTTT | CASTSRQNQPQHF
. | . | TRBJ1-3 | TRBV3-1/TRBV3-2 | TGTGCCAGCAGCCAAGGACAGGCTGGAAACACCATATATTTT | CASSQGQAGNTIYF
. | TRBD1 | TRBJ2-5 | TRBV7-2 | TGTGCCAGCAGCACCGGGACAGATAAAGAGACCCAGTACTTC | CASSTGTDKETQYF
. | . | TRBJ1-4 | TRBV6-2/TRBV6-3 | TGTGCCAGCAGTTCTAGTGGCTCGCGTGAAAAACTGTTTTTT | CASSSSGSREKLFF